The rows below give T cell receptor beta chains drawn from one sample of a study of T-cell memory formation after mild COVID-19. In TCRdb, the 5' RACE reads were re-called with MiXCR into one record per CDR3 protein. Here the sample spans 150,000 to 200,000 distinct CDR3 sequences, approximately 16% being singletons. Sequencing was done on a sample of PBMCs or a T cell subset sorted from them (not recorded which). These receptors were taken from an adult woman who had mild COVID-19 (a few samples of this study predate the infection). Cell type and time point are not known. The CDR3 runs from the conserved cysteine through the conserved F or W. The order of the fields is J gene, D gene, V gene, CDR3 length, clone size, CDR3 protein, CDR3 DNA. The D gene is left open where the match is weak. Not all rows give a size; the values are once, few, many and, for expanded clones, a class.

TRBJ1-5,-,TRBV21-1,14,-,CASSKPEGNQPQHF,TGTGCCAGCAGCAAACCAGAGGGGAATCAGCCCCAGCATTTT
TRBJ2-1,-,TRBV20-1,12,-,CSANSVGIVAFF,TGCAGTGCTAATAGCGTGGGGATAGTAGCGTTCTTC
TRBJ2-1,-,TRBV18,15,many,CASSPPGGSYNEQFF,TGTGCCAGCTCACCACCTGGGGGCTCCTACAATGAGCAGTTCTTC
TRBJ1-5,TRBD1,TRBV24-1,15,-,CATSDRGRGNQPQHF,TGTGCCACCAGTGACAGGGGGCGCGGAAATCAGCCCCAGCATTTT
TRBJ2-7,TRBD2,TRBV6-5,18,-,CASSYYGVAGRSSYEQYF,TGTGCCAGCAGTTACTACGGGGTAGCGGGGCGTTCATCCTACGAGCAGTACTTC
TRBJ2-1,-,TRBV7-9,17,many,CASSTRGGTRFSNEQFF,TGTGCCAGCAGCACCCGGGGCGGGACACGGTTTAGCAATGAGCAGTTCTTC
TRBJ2-6,-,TRBV12-3/TRBV12-4,16,-,CASSLPPLAGANVLTF,TGTGCCAGCAGTTTACCCCCATTGGCTGGGGCCAACGTCCTGACTTTC
TRBJ1-6,-,TRBV5-1,13,-,CASSFGQLSPLHF,TGCGCCAGCAGCTTCGGACAGCTGTCACCCCTCCACTTT
TRBJ1-2,TRBD1,TRBV7-2,16,-,CASSLSQTSRGYGYTF,TGTGCCAGCAGCTTATCTCAGACTTCCAGGGGGTATGGCTACACCTTC
TRBJ2-1,TRBD1,TRBV29-1,13,-,CSVRQGTYNEQFF,TGCAGCGTCCGACAGGGTACCTACAATGAGCAGTTCTTC
TRBJ2-7,-,TRBV6-5,13,many,CASSQQGPYEQYF,TGTGCCAGCAGTCAACAGGGACCCTACGAGCAGTACTTC
TRBJ2-5,TRBD1,TRBV6-5,14,few,CASSYDRGQETQYF,TGTGCCAGCAGTTACGACAGGGGTCAAGAGACCCAGTACTTC
TRBJ2-1,TRBD2,TRBV29-1,16,few,CSALVGLAGSYNEQFF,TGCAGCGCGTTGGTGGGACTAGCGGGCTCCTACAATGAGCAGTTCTTC
TRBJ2-3,-,TRBV11-2,17,-,CASSLDQVAVPGDTQYF,TGTGCCAGCAGCTTAGATCAGGTGGCGGTCCCAGGTGATACGCAGTATTTT
TRBJ2-7,TRBD1,TRBV28,16,-,CASKRAGTGYSYEQYF,TGTGCCAGCAAAAGGGCGGGGACAGGTTACTCCTACGAGCAGTACTTC
TRBJ2-3,TRBD1,TRBV11-3,15,-,CASSLRGTGKDTQYF,TGTGCCAGCAGCTTGAGGGGGACAGGCAAAGATACGCAGTATTTT
TRBJ2-1,TRBD2,TRBV5-1,15,few,CASSLALGTKNEQFF,TGCGCCAGCAGCTTGGCCCTCGGGACTAAAAATGAGCAGTTCTTC
TRBJ2-1,-,TRBV4-2,15,few,CASSQVGTHGDEQFF,TGTGCCAGCAGCCAAGTAGGGACTCACGGGGATGAGCAGTTCTTC
TRBJ2-5,-,TRBV7-2,14,few,CASSARATQETQYF,TGTGCCAGCAGCGCCCGGGCCACTCAAGAGACCCAGTACTTC
TRBJ2-1,-,TRBV24-1,11,-,CATSDSGRQFF,TGTGCCACCAGTGACTCGGGACGGCAGTTCTTC